This T cell receptor beta chain is drawn from a study of long-term antiretroviral therapy in people with HIV. In the case of this clone: Its antigen remains unknown.

Study results and caveats: Patients on ART gained diversity, which nonetheless stayed below transplant donor controls. Dominance of pre-ART expanded clones persisted, fluctuating and often declining after ART. Control repertoires displayed wider CDR3 length ranges than the HIV repertoires.

CDR3 length: 14 residues. V dropped 6 bases and J dropped 5; count of bases not matched to a gene: 8. Looked up from germline, CDR1 is MNHEY and CDR2 is SMNVEV (reference sequence). The immunoSEQ assay was v3.0, run at survey level. Clones were read by immunoSEQ multiplex PCR, and TCRdb kept only the in-frame ones, dropping some. The table has roughly 28,000 clones, about 96% seen once; the top ten hold roughly 7.3%. This clonotype was obtained from a young man with HIV. This chain joins TRBV27 and TRBJ2-5; 8 nucleotides agree with TRBD2. Sequencing was performed on unsorted PBMCs, taken 5.3 years after starting antiretroviral therapy. The CDR3 loop is CASRVSGGDETQYF. CDR3 bases: TGTGCCAGCAGGGTCAGCGGGGGCGATGAGACCCAGTACTTC.